These T cell receptor beta chains were read from a single sample in a study of blood T cell repertoires in COVID-19. Libraries were prepared by immunoSEQ multiplex PCR; TCRdb keeps only in-frame clonotypes and omits some of them. The sample lists roughly 56,000 clones; almost 95% were seen once. What was sequenced was peripheral blood. These receptors all stem from a man between 45 and 60 years old with active COVID-19. CDR3s include the opening cysteine and the closing phenylalanine or tryptophan. The order of the fields is J gene, clone size, V gene, D gene, CDR3 protein, CDR3 DNA. A D gene is named only where the DNA matches it firmly. Clone size is given for some rows only: seen once, a few or many times, or a class if the clone is expanded.

TRBJ1-2 . TRBV4-2 . CASSQDSRGGYTF TGTGCCAGCAGCCAAGATAGCCGGGGGGGCTACACCTTC
TRBJ2-1 . TRBV12-3/TRBV12-4 . CASSFVHGEQFF TGTGCCAGCAGTTTCGTGCACGGTGAGCAGTTCTTC
TRBJ1-5 . TRBV7-6 . CASSAGGRVNQPQHF TGTGCCAGCAGCGCTGGGGGGAGAGTCAATCAGCCCCAGCATTTT
TRBJ2-5 . TRBV19 TRBD1 CASSIRTGFQETQYF TGTGCCAGTAGTATAAGGACAGGATTCCAAGAGACCCAGTACTTC
TRBJ2-1 . TRBV24-1 TRBD1 CATSTGTGAYNEQFF TGTGCCACCAGCACCGGGACAGGAGCATACAATGAGCAGTTCTTC
TRBJ2-7 . TRBV19 TRBD2 CASSRLAGGREQYF TGTGCCAGTAGTAGGTTAGCGGGGGGGCGCGAGCAGTACTTC
TRBJ2-1 . TRBV7-3 TRBD2 CASSTDPRAGSGGNEQFF TGTGCCAGCAGCACCGATCCCAGAGCCGGTAGCGGGGGGAATGAGCAGTTCTTC
TRBJ2-7 once TRBV7-2 . CASSLGGGAPREQYF TGTGCCAGCAGCTTAGGAGGGGGGGCACCACGGGAGCAGTACTTC
TRBJ1-3 . TRBV11-1 . CASSKQGSQRGNTIYF TGTGCCAGCAGTAAACAGGGCTCGCAGCGTGGAAACACCATATATTTT
TRBJ2-3 . TRBV4-2 TRBD2 CASSQDLTSAVGTQYF TGTGCCAGCAGCCAAGATCTTACTAGCGCTGTTGGTACGCAGTATTTT
TRBJ1-1 . TRBV6-5 . CASRTLTGKNTEAFF TGTGCCAGCAGGACCTTGACAGGCAAGAACACTGAAGCTTTCTTT
TRBJ2-5 . TRBV5-1 TRBD1 CASSFPGGRETQYF TGCGCCAGCAGCTTTCCAGGGGGCCGGGAGACCCAGTACTTC
TRBJ2-7 . TRBV19 . CASSGGRGYEQYF TGTGCCAGTAGTGGAGGGAGAGGCTACGAGCAGTACTTC
TRBJ1-1 few TRBV5-5 TRBD1 CASSAMTGLVTEAFF TGTGCCAGCAGCGCCATGACAGGGCTAGTTACTGAAGCTTTCTTT
TRBJ2-7 . TRBV7-8 TRBD1 CASSPTQQGSYEQYF TGTGCCAGCAGCCCGACGCAACAGGGGTCCTACGAGCAGTACTTC